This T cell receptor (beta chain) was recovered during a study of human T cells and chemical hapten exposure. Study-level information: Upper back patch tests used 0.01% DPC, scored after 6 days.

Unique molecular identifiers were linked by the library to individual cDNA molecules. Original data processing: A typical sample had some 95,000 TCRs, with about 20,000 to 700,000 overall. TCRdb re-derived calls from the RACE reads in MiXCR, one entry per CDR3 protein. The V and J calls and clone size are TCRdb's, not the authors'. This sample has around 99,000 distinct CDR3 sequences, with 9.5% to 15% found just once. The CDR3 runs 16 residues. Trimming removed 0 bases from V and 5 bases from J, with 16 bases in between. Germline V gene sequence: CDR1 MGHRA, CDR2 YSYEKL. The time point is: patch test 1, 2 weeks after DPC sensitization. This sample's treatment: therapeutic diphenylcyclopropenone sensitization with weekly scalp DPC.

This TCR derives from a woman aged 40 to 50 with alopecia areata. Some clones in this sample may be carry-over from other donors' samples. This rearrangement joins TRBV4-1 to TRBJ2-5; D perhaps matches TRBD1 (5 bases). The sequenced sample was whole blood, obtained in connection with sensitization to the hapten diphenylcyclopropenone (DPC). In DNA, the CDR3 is TGCGCCAGCAGCCAAGATCCCCAGGGATTCAGGGAGACCCAGTACTTC. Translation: CASSQDPQGFRETQYF.